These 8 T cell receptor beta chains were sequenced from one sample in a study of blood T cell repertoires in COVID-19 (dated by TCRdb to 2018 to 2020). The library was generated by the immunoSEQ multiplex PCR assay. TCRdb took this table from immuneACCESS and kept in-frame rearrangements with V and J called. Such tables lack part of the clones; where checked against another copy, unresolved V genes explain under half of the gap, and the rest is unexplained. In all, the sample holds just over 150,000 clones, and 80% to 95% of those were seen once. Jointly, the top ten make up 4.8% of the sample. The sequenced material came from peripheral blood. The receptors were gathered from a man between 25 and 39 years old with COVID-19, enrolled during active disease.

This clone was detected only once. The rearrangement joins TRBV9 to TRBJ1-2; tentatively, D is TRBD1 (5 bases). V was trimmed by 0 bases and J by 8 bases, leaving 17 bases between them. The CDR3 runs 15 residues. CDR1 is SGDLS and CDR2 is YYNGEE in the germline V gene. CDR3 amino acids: CASSVDLGTRRGYTF. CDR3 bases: TGTGCCAGCAGCGTAGATTTGGGGACTCGGCGAGGCTACACCTTC.

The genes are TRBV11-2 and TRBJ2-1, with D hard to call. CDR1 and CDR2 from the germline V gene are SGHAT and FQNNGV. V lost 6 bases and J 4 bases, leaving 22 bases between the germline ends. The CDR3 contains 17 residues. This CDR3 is CASSRNIGESGYNEQFF. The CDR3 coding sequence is TGTGCCAGCAGTCGGAATATAGGAGAGTCGGGTTACAATGAGCAGTTCTTC.

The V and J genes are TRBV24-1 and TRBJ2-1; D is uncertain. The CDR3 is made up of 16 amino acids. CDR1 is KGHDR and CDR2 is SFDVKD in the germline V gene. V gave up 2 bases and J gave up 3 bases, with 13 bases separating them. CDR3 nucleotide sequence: TGTGCCACCAGTGATTCCCCCTCAGCAGGCTACAATGAGCAGTTCTTC. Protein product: CATSDSPSAGYNEQFF.

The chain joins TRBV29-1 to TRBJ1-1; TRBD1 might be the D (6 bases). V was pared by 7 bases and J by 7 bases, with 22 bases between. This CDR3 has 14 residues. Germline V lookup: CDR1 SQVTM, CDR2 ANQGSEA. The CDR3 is CSAIRGYAGLEAFF. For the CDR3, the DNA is TGCAGCGCGATCAGGGGATACGCCGGTCTTGAAGCTTTCTTT.

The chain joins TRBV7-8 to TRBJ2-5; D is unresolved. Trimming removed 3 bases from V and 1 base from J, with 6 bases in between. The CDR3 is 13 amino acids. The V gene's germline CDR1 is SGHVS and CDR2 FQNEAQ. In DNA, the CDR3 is TGTGCCAGCAGCTTGGGCCGCCAAGAGACCCAGTACTTC. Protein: CASSLGRQETQYF.

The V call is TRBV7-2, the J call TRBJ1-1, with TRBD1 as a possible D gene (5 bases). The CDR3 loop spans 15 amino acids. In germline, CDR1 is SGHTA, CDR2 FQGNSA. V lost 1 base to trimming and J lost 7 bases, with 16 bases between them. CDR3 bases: TGTGCCAGCAGCTTAGGGTTAGTAGGGGCGTTTGAAGCTTTCTTT. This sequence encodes CASSLGLVGAFEAFF. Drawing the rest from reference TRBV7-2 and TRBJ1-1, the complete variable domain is GAGVSQSPSNKVTEKGKDVELRCDPISGHTALYWYRQSLGQGLEFLIYFQGNSAPDKSGLPSDRFSAERTGGSVSTLTIQRTQQEDSAVYLCASSLGLVGAFEAFFGQGTRLTVV.

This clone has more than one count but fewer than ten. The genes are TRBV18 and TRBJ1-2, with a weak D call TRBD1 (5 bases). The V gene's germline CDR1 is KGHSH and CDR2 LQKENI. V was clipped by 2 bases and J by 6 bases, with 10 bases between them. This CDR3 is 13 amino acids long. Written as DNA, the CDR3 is TGTGCCAGCTCACCAGGTGCACAGGATGGCTACACCTTC. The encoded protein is CASSPGAQDGYTF.

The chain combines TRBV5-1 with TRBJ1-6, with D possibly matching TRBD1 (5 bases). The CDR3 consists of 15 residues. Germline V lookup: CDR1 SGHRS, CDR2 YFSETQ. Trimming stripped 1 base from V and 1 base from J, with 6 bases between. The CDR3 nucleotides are TGCGCCAGCAGCTTGCAGGGATCCTATAATTCACCCCTCCACTTT. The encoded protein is CASSLQGSYNSPLHF. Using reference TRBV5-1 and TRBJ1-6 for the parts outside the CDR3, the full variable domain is KAGVTQTPRYLIKTRGQQVTLSCSPISGHRSVSWYQQTPGQGLQFLFEYFSETQRNKGNFPGRFSGRQFSNSRSEMNVSTLELGDSALYLCASSLQGSYNSPLHFGNGTRLTVT.